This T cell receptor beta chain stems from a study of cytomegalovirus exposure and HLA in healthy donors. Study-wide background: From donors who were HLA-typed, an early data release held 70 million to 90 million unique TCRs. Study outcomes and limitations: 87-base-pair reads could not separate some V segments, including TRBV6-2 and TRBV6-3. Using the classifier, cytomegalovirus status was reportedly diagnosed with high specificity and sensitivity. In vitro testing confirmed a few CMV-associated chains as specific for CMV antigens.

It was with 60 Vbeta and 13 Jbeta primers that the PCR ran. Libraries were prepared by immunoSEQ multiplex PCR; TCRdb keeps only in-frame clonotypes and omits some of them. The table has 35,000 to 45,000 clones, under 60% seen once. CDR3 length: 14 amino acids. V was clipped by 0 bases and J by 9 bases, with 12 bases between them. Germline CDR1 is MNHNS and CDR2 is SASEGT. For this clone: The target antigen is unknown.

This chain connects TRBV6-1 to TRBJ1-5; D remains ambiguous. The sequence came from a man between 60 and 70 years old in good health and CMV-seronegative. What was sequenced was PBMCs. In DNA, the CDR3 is TGTGCCAGCAGTGAAGCGGGAGGGAGGTTGCCCCAGCATTTT. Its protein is CASSEAGGRLPQHF.